These 18 T cell receptor beta chains were sequenced from one sample in a study of shared clonotypes between healthy human individuals. Profiled with immunoSEQ multiplex PCR; TCRdb holds only in-frame clones, not every one. The profile shows roughly 490,000 clones, 79% of them singletons. Material: PBMCs. These TCRs come from a woman in her thirties or forties in good health. Some clones in this sample may be carry-over from other donors' samples.

This clone was recorded a few times. The chain's CDR3 is CSARRGFGQETQYF. The DNA of the CDR3 is TGCAGCGCCCGGAGGGGTTTCGGGCAAGAGACCCAGTACTTC. This chain uses TRBV29-1 with TRBJ2-5; the D gene is possibly TRBD2 (6 bases). CDR1 and CDR2 from the germline V gene are SQVTM and ANQGSEA. The CDR3 has 14 amino acids. Trimming left V 7 bases short and J 2 bases short, with 17 bases between.

The V gene is TRBV5-1, the J gene TRBJ2-1, with a weak D call TRBD2 (5 bases). CDR1 SGHRS and CDR2 YFSETQ come from the germline V gene. V was shortened by 2 bases and J by 4 bases, with 16 bases between the two germline ends. This CDR3 is built from 16 residues. CDR3 sequence reads: CASSLGGSGPYNEQFF. The CDR3 region has the DNA TGCGCCAGCAGCTTAGGAGGCAGCGGCCCATACAATGAGCAGTTCTTC.

This rearrangement joins TRBV2 to TRBJ1-1, with unresolved D. This CDR3 has 12 amino acids. The germline CDR1 and CDR2 sequences are SNHLY and FYNNEI. Deletions cut 7 bases from V and 1 base from J, with 7 bases between. The CDR3 bases are TGTGCCAGCAAGGAGGGGAACACTGAAGCTTTCTTT. Its translation is CASKEGNTEAFF.

V gene TRBV29-1 combines with J gene TRBJ2-1; no reliable D call. The CDR3 is 14 amino acids. The germline V and J ends were trimmed by 3 bases and 1 base, with 10 bases remaining between them. In germline, CDR1 is SQVTM, CDR2 ANQGSEA. CDR3 sequence: CSVDARLSYNEQFF. In DNA form, the CDR3 reads TGCAGCGTTGACGCTAGGTTATCCTACAATGAGCAGTTCTTC.

The chain combines TRBV7-3 with TRBJ2-1; 9 positions agree with TRBD1. V lost 5 bases, J lost 6 bases, and 17 bases stayed unmatched. The CDR3 covers 18 residues. Looked up from germline, CDR1 is SGHTA and CDR2 is FQGTGA. This CDR3 reads CASSQIVQGARVGNEQFF. CDR3 nucleotides: TGTGCCAGCAGCCAGATAGTACAGGGGGCGCGGGTGGGCAATGAGCAGTTCTTC.

This chain links TRBV15 with TRBJ2-7; D uncertain. The V end was cut by 3 bases, the J end by 3 bases, with 9 bases between. The CDR3 consists of 13 residues. Germline V gene sequence: CDR1 LNHNV, CDR2 YYDKDF (reference sequence). Written as DNA, the CDR3 is TGTGCCACCAGCAGGGATACAAGCTACGAGCAGTACTTC. Translating gives CATSRDTSYEQYF.

With regard to this clone: A far bigger clonotype differs at one base, so this is likely a read error. The chain links TRBV10-3 to TRBJ2-3, with 14 bases fitting TRBD2. The CDR3 contains 14 residues. In germline, CDR1 is ENHRY, CDR2 SYGVKD. The CDR3 loop is CAIGTSGSTDTQCF. The CDR3 DNA is TGTGCCATCGGGACTAGCGGGAGCACAGATACGCAGTGTTTT.

Comment on this clone: Its ends do not fully match the called genes, so a read error is possible. The chain employs TRBV2 and TRBJ2-7; 11 bases align to TRBD2. Germline lookup yields CDR1 SNHLY and CDR2 FYNNEI. This CDR3 contains 13 residues. The CDR3 nucleotides read TGTACCAGCAGTGGACTAGCGGGCTACGAGCAGTACTTC. This sequence encodes CTSSGLAGYEQYF.

This rearrangement joins TRBV11-2 to TRBJ1-5; 7 bases agree with TRBD1. Germline values: CDR1 SGHAT, CDR2 FQNNGV. The CDR3 consists of 20 residues. The V gene end was trimmed by 0 bases and the J gene end by 2 bases; junction bases not matched to a gene: 16. CDR3 sequence: CASSLDPSGGQGEGNQPQHF. CDR3 DNA sequence: TGTGCCAGCAGCTTAGATCCCTCCGGCGGTCAGGGGGAAGGCAATCAGCCCCAGCATTTT.

The CDR3 coding sequence is TGTGCCAGCAGCTCGGGTGGTGACCAAGAGACCCAGTACTTC. This encodes CASSSGGDQETQYF. The J gene is TRBJ2-5, the V gene TRBV7-9; D gene unclear. CDR1 is SEHNR, CDR2 FQNEAQ, per germline (reference sequence). V dropped 4 bases and J dropped 0 bases, with 9 bases sitting between them. The CDR3 extends over 14 amino acids. The full variable domain, rest sourced from reference TRBV7-9 and TRBJ2-5, is DTGVSQNPRHKITKRGQNVTFRCDPISEHNRLYWYRQTLGQGPEFLTYFQNEAQLEKSRLLSDRFSAERPKGSFSTLEIQRTEQGDSAMYLCASSSGGDQETQYFGPGTRLLVL.

Remarks on this clone: The junction departs from the called germline gene at one end, perhaps through a read error. The V and J genes are TRBV11-2 and TRBJ2-2, with a tentative D call TRBD1 (6 bases). Germline CDR1 is SGHAT and CDR2 is FQNNGV. The CDR3 contains 13 residues. CDR3 in amino acids: CASSFIAVGALFF. The CDR3 region has the DNA TGTGCCAGCAGCTTTATTGCCGTGGGGGCGCTGTTTTTT. Full variable domain (rest looked up from reference TRBV11-2 and TRBJ2-2): EAGVAQSPRYKIIEKRQSVAFWCNPISGHATLYWYQQILGQGPKLLIQFQNNGVVDDSQLPKDRFSAERLKGVDSTLKIQPAKLEDSAVYLCASSFIAVGALFFGEGSRLTVL.

V gene TRBV19 combines with J gene TRBJ2-1, with 10 bases identical to TRBD1. CDR3 length equals 15 residues. Looked up from germline, CDR1 is LNHDA and CDR2 is SQIVND (reference sequence). V dropped 6 bases and J dropped 6; count of bases not matched to a gene: 8. The CDR3 DNA reads as TGTGCCAGTAGCTCAACGGGACAGGGGTTCAATGAGCAGTTCTTC. Translated: CASSSTGQGFNEQFF.

V usage is TRBV7-3 and J usage is TRBJ2-1; TRBD1 matches 8 bases. The V and J ends lost 2 bases and 5 bases, in that order; junction bases with no gene match: 5. The germline V gene has CDR1 SGHTA and CDR2 FQGTGA. This CDR3 region has 15 residues. The CDR3 coding sequence is TGTGCCAGCAGCTTAGGACAGGGCTGGAACAATGAGCAGTTCTTC. Amino acids: CASSLGQGWNNEQFF.

On this clone itself: One end of the junction fails to match germline, which may point to a read error. The chain carries TRBV29-1 and TRBJ1-2; tentative D call: TRBD1 (5 bases). The CDR3 runs 12 residues. Germline-derived CDR1 and CDR2 are SQVTM and ANQGSEA. The DNA of the CDR3 is TGCAGCGTTGACAGGGTAACCTATGACTACACCTTC. This gives the protein CSVDRVTYDYTF.

This rearrangement joins TRBV6-1 to TRBJ1-4; D is ambiguous. Trimming stripped 2 bases from V and 8 bases from J, with 12 bases between. This CDR3 has 14 amino acids. Germline assignment: CDR1 MNHNS and CDR2 SASEGT. CDR3 DNA sequence: TGTGCCAGCAGTGAATCAGGACGAGAAGAAAAACTGTTTTTT. It specifies CASSESGREEKLFF.

The V gene is TRBV28, the J gene TRBJ2-2; the D is unclear. Trimming cost V 4 bases and J 4 bases, with 7 bases left between them. The CDR3 totals 13 residues. Germline V lookup: CDR1 MDHEN, CDR2 SYDVKM. The CDR3 reads CASSSPPTGELFF. In nucleotides, the CDR3 is TGTGCCAGCAGTTCGCCCCCCACCGGGGAGCTGTTTTTT.

The chain carries TRBV7-2 and TRBJ2-1; TRBD2 matches at 10 bases. V shed 1 base, J shed 10 bases, and the junction held 10 bases outside the gene matches. CDR3 length: 16 residues. CDR1 is SGHTA and CDR2 is FQGNSA in the germline V gene. DNA of the CDR3: TGTGCCAGCAGCTTAGTTGGACTAGCGGCAACGGAGGAGCAGTTCTTC. It yields the protein CASSLVGLAATEEQFF.

The V gene is TRBV28, the J gene TRBJ1-2, with TRBD1 identical over 7 bases. The CDR3 is made up of 14 amino acids. Germline CDR1 MDHEN, CDR2 SYDVKM. J was trimmed by 8 bases and V by 4 bases; bases with no gene match: 10. The CDR3 is CASSWGQTLIGYTF. The CDR3, as DNA: TGTGCCAGCAGTTGGGGACAGACATTGATCGGCTACACCTTC.